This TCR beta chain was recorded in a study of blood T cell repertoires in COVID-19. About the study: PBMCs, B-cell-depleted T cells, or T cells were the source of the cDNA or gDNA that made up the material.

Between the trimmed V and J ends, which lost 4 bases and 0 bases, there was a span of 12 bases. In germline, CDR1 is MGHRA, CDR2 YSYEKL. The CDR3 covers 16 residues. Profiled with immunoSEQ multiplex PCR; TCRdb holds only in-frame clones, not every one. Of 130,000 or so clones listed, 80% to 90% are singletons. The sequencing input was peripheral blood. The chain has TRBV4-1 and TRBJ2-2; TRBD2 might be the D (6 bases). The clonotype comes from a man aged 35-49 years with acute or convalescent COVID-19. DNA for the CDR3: TGCGCCAGCAGCCGGGCAGGAGGGCCGAACACCGGGGAGCTGTTTTTT. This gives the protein CASSRAGGPNTGELFF.